This TCR beta chain was documented in a study of blood T cell repertoires in COVID-19. With V trimmed by 3 bases and J by 4 bases, 8 bases remained unmatched. The CDR3 contains 15 residues. Looked up from germline, CDR1 is DFQATT and CDR2 is SNEGSKA (reference sequence). Repertoires were generated with immunoSEQ multiplex PCR, while TCRdb's copy carries only in-frame clones and drops some. Among 360,000 or so clones listed, roughly four fifths were seen once. Sequencing used PBMCs or T cells enriched from blood (not recorded which). The rearrangement uses TRBV20-1 and TRBJ2-1; 8 positions match TRBD2. This TCR was recovered from a woman in her forties or fifties who had recovered from COVID-19. CDR3 sequence reads: CSASASGRQYNEQFF. In DNA form, the CDR3 reads TGCAGTGCTAGTGCGAGCGGGAGACAGTACAATGAGCAGTTCTTC.